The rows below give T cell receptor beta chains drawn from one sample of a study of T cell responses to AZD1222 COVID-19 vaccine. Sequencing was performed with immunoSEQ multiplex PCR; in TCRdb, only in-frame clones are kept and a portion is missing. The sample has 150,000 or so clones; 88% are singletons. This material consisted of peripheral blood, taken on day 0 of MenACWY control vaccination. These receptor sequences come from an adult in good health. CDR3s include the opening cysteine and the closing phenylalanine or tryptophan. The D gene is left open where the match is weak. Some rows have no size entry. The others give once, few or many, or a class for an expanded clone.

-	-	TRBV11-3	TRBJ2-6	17	TGTGCCAGCAGCTCGGCGGGACTGAACTCTGGGGCCAACGTCCTGACTTTC	CASSSAGLNSGANVLTF
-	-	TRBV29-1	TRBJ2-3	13	TGCAGCGTTGCCACAGGTATCTGGGATACGCAGTATTTT	CSVATGIWDTQYF
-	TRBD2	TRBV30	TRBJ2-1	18	TGTGCCTGGAGTGGGGCTGGGACTAGCGGGAGCTCCTACAATGAGCAGTTCTTC	CAWSGAGTSGSSYNEQFF
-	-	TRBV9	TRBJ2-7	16	TGTGCCAGCAGTGCTTCCGGGGGCAGGGGGGTCGACGAGCAGTACTTC	CASSASGGRGVDEQYF
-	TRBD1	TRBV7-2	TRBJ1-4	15	TGTGCCAGCAGCCTAGGACAGGGCAGGAATGAAAAACTGTTTTTT	CASSLGQGRNEKLFF
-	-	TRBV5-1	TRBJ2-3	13	TGCGCCAGCAGCTCTGCCTACACAGATACGCAGTATTTT	CASSSAYTDTQYF
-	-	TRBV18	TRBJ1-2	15	TGTGCCAGCTCACCATCGGACGTAGCTAACTATGGCTACACCTTC	CASSPSDVANYGYTF
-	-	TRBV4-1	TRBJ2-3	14	TGCGCCAGCAGCCAAGATCATACAGGAGATACGCAGTATTTT	CASSQDHTGDTQYF
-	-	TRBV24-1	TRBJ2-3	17	TGTGCCACCAGTGATTCCCGGGACCTCAAGGGCACAGATACGCAGTATTTT	CATSDSRDLKGTDTQYF
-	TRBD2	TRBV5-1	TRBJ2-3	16	TGCGCCAGCAGCGGCGGGTCTAGCGGGTTTGCCGATACGCAGTATTTT	CASSGGSSGFADTQYF
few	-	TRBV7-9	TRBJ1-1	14	TGTGCCAGCAGCTTAGAGGGGCCTAACACTGAAGCTTTCTTT	CASSLEGPNTEAFF
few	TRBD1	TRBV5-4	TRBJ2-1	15	TGTGCCAGCAGCTCCCCGCGACAGGGATACAATGAGCAGTTCTTC	CASSSPRQGYNEQFF
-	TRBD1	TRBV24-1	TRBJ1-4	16	TGTGCCACCAGTGATCAGGCCGGGGACAGCTATGAAAAACTGTTTTTT	CATSDQAGDSYEKLFF
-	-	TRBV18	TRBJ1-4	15	TGTGCCAGCTCATACCTGGGAGGGACTAATGAAAAACTGTTTTTT	CASSYLGGTNEKLFF